Listed below are T cell receptor beta chains from one sample, sequenced in a study of regulatory T cells in long-lasting Graves disease. TCRdb re-derived calls from the multiplex PCR reads in MiXCR, one entry per CDR3 protein. There are around 470,000 distinct CDR3 sequences in the sample; 12% to 15% occur only once, and around a sixth lies in the top ten. This same sample was also part of a study on T cells in Graves' hyperthyroidism and ophthalmopathy.

The sequences come from peripheral blood mononuclear cells (PBMCs), collected at new diagnosis, from a patient treated with antithyroid drugs. The receptor source for this set is a woman between 45 and 60 years old with Graves disease. The CDR3 runs from the conserved cysteine through the conserved F or W. Fields, in order: J gene, clone size, D gene, V gene, CDR3 length, CDR3 protein, CDR3 DNA. The D gene is left open where the match is weak. Clone size appears in some rows only: once, few, many, or a class for an expanded clone.

>TRBJ2-1|NA|NA|TRBV7-2|13
CASSLRQVNEQFF
TGTGCCAGCAGCTTACGGCAGGTCAATGAGCAGTTCTTC
>TRBJ2-1|NA|TRBD2|TRBV4-1|17
CASSLSGLAGGPHEQFF
TGCGCCAGCAGCCTCTCGGGACTAGCGGGAGGGCCGCATGAGCAGTTCTTC
>TRBJ2-1|many|TRBD2|TRBV11-2|16
CASSLPSGRAGNEQFF
TGTGCCAGCAGCTTACCCAGCGGGAGGGCCGGGAATGAGCAGTTCTTC
>TRBJ1-1|many|NA|TRBV20-1|12
CSATAGDTEAFF
TGCAGTGCGACCGCAGGGGACACTGAAGCTTTCTTT
>TRBJ2-3|many|TRBD1|TRBV5-1|15
CASSVGQGALDTQYF
TGCGCCAGCAGCGTGGGACAGGGGGCTCTAGATACGCAGTATTTT
>TRBJ2-2|few|NA|TRBV24-1|16
CATSDLVRGATGELFF
TGTGCCACCAGTGATTTGGTTAGAGGAGCCACCGGGGAGCTGTTTTTT
>TRBJ1-1|many|TRBD1|TRBV9|16
CASSVETGGMNTEAFF
TGTGCCAGCAGCGTAGAGACAGGGGGCATGAACACTGAAGCTTTCTTT
>TRBJ2-1|few|TRBD2|TRBV5-1|18
CASSPPTELAGVGIEQFF
TGCGCCAGCAGCCCCCCAACGGAACTAGCGGGAGTCGGTATTGAGCAGTTCTTC
>TRBJ2-2|many|NA|TRBV7-3|13
CASSPAGAGELFF
TGTGCCAGCAGCCCAGCGGGTGCCGGGGAGCTGTTTTTT
>TRBJ2-1|NA|TRBD2|TRBV10-3|17
CAISVVGKREGLGEQFF
TGTGCCATCAGTGTAGTAGGGAAGCGGGAGGGCCTGGGTGAGCAGTTCTTC